These 21 T cell receptor beta chains were all obtained from the same sample, sequenced in a study of beta chain features in type 1 diabetes. All of the isolated RNA was reverse transcribed, so expressed TCRB transcripts were sequenced. Here immunoSEQ multiplex PCR was the method, and the copy in TCRdb shows in-frame clones only, minus some. The table shows roughly 300,000 clones, with around 15% occurring only once. Input material: central memory CD4+ T cells from blood. The receptors were sampled from a man aged 30-40 years in good health.

This clone appeared a few times. The chain is built from TRBV7-3 and TRBJ2-6; D is undetermined. Germline V gene data show CDR1 as SGHTA and CDR2 as FQGTGA. This CDR3 contains 15 residues. V shed 5 bases and J shed 0 bases, with 8 bases lying between them. Written as DNA, the CDR3 is TGTGCCAGCAGCATCAAACTCTCTGGGGCCAACGTCCTGACTTTC. It specifies CASSIKLSGANVLTF.

The chain is built from TRBV5-4 and TRBJ1-2; D unresolved. The CDR3 runs 16 residues. Deletions cut 5 bases from V and 4 bases from J, with 21 bases between. The germline V gene has CDR1 SGHNT and CDR2 YYREEE (reference sequence). The CDR3 reads CASSSARNTYLYGYTF. CDR3 DNA sequence: TGTGCCAGCAGTTCGGCTAGAAACACCTACCTCTATGGCTACACCTTC.

This clone was seen more than once but under ten times. At the DNA level, this CDR3 is encoded by other sequences in the same sample as well. The genes are TRBV7-7 and TRBJ2-5; unclear D gene. Germline CDR1 reads SSHAT; CDR2 reads FNYEAQ (reference sequence). V was cut by 1 base and J by 2 bases, with 8 bases left in between. The CDR3 contains 14 residues. CDR3: CASSLGQLQETQYF. The CDR3 nucleotides read TGTGCCAGCAGCTTAGGGCAGCTACAAGAGACCCAGTACTTC.

This clone has a handful of counts. The genes are TRBV10-3 and TRBJ1-6, with 9 nucleotides matching TRBD1. V trimming: 6 bases; J trimming: 0 bases; junction bases outside the gene matches: 0. Germline CDR1 is ENHRY and CDR2 is SYGVKD. CDR3 length equals 15 residues. The CDR3 sequence: CAIRGQGSYNSPLHF. In DNA form, the CDR3 reads TGTGCCATCAGGGGACAGGGCTCCTATAATTCACCCCTCCACTTT.

CDR3 coding DNA: TGTGCCAGACCACCTAAAAGAGGGGTTCAAGAGACCCAGTACTTC. This encodes CARPPKRGVQETQYF. The chain joins TRBV28 to TRBJ2-5; D is perhaps TRBD1 or TRBD2 (5 bases each). The V gene lost 9 bases and the J gene lost 2 bases, with 19 bases spanning the gap. This CDR3 is 15 amino acids long. The germline V gene encodes CDR1 MDHEN and CDR2 SYDVKM.

The chain is built from TRBV11-2 and TRBJ2-7; the D is unclear. Germline CDR1 SGHAT, CDR2 FQNNGV. The CDR3 is 10 amino acids. Deletions cut 5 bases from V and 4 bases from J, with 3 bases between. Here the CDR3 reads CASSRYEQYF. The CDR3 DNA reads as TGTGCCAGCAGCCGTTACGAGCAGTACTTC. The full variable domain, its missing parts supplied by reference TRBV11-2 and TRBJ2-7, is EAGVAQSPRYKIIEKRQSVAFWCNPISGHATLYWYQQILGQGPKLLIQFQNNGVVDDSQLPKDRFSAERLKGVDSTLKIQPAKLEDSAVYLCASSRYEQYFGPGTRLTVT.

This clone appeared a few times. The V gene is TRBV10-3, the J gene TRBJ2-3, with TRBD2 matching 9 bases. Germline CDR1 ENHRY, CDR2 SYGVKD. The V segment lost 3 bases and the J segment 1 base; nucleotides outside the gene matches: 5. The CDR3 runs 16 residues. The CDR3 region is CAISDSGRGGTDTQYF. The DNA of the CDR3 is TGTGCCATCAGTGATAGCGGGAGAGGCGGCACAGATACGCAGTATTTT.

This chain joins TRBV2 and TRBJ2-5; possible D gene TRBD2, 6 bases. This CDR3 is built from 13 residues. V was pared by 4 bases and J by 7 bases, with 13 bases between. Germline V gene sequence: CDR1 SNHLY, CDR2 FYNNEI. The CDR3 sequence is CASSAGVEGTQYF. The DNA of the CDR3 is TGTGCCAGCAGTGCGGGGGTAGAGGGGACCCAGTACTTC.

The chain couples TRBV7-2 to TRBJ1-1; D not resolved. The CDR3 contains 16 residues. The germline gives CDR1 SGHTA, CDR2 FQGNSA. V lost 5 bases and J 5 bases, leaving 21 bases between the germline ends. The CDR3 loop is CASSEGLISAGTEAFF. DNA of the CDR3: TGTGCCAGCAGCGAAGGACTCATCAGTGCTGGAACTGAAGCTTTCTTT.

Ten or more counts support this clone. The rearrangement uses TRBV7-9 and TRBJ1-4; 7 bases are a match to TRBD1. The CDR3 consists of 14 residues. Trimming removed 4 bases from V and 13 bases from J; junction bases left unmatched: 12. CDR1 and CDR2 from the germline V gene are SEHNR and FQNEAQ (reference sequence). The CDR3: CASSYGTVAKRLFF. The CDR3 coding sequence is TGTGCCAGCAGCTACGGGACAGTCGCGAAGAGACTGTTTTTT.

This clone appeared a single time. The chain couples TRBV6-6 to TRBJ1-6; D unclear. CDR1 is MNHNY, CDR2 SVGAGI, per germline (reference sequence). The V gene lost 5 bases and the J gene lost 9 bases, with 8 bases spanning the gap. The CDR3 runs to 12 residues. CDR3 bases: TGTGCCAGCAGTGATAGAGTTTCACCCCTCCACTTT. It yields the protein CASSDRVSPLHF.

This chain joins TRBV18 and TRBJ2-5, with TRBD1 identical over 8 bases. V lost 4 bases, J lost 0 bases, and 4 bases stayed unmatched. Germline V gene data show CDR1 as KGHSH and CDR2 as LQKENI. The length of the CDR3 is 15 residues. CDR3 DNA: TGTGCCAGCTCACTCGGACAGGGACACCAAGAGACCCAGTACTTC. Its protein is CASSLGQGHQETQYF. Using reference TRBV18 and TRBJ2-5 for the parts outside the CDR3, the full variable domain is NAGVMQNPRHLVRRRGQEARLRCSPMKGHSHVYWYRQLPEEGLKFMVYLQKENIIDESGMPKERFSAEFPKEGPSILRIQQVVRGDSAAYFCASSLGQGHQETQYFGPGTRLLVL.

Comments on this clone: Other DNA sequences in this sample translate to the same CDR3. The chain carries TRBV7-2 and TRBJ2-1, with TRBD2 matching 9 bases. This CDR3 is 15 amino acids long. The germline CDR1 and CDR2 sequences are SGHTA and FQGNSA. The V segment lost 1 base and the J segment 7 bases; nucleotides outside the gene matches: 5. CDR3 nucleotide sequence: TGTGCCAGCAGCTTAGGCGGGGGGGCCCGAAATGAGCAGTTCTTC. This gives the protein CASSLGGGARNEQFF.

The genes are TRBV5-6 and TRBJ2-2; D gene uncertain. Trimming stripped 0 bases from V and 7 bases from J, with 16 bases between. Germline V lookup: CDR1 SGHDT, CDR2 YYEEEE. The CDR3 contains 16 residues. This chain's CDR3 is CASSLVGSHMGGELFF. CDR3 in DNA: TGTGCCAGCAGCTTGGTGGGAAGCCACATGGGCGGGGAGCTGTTTTTT.

The table lists this clone with a few counts. Other nucleotide sequences from this sample produce the same CDR3. The rearrangement links TRBV5-1 to TRBJ2-1, with D tentatively TRBD2 (6 bases). The CDR3 spans 16 residues. Germline loops: CDR1 SGHRS, CDR2 YFSETQ. V gave up 0 bases and J gave up 0 bases, with 10 bases separating them. Written as DNA, the CDR3 is TGCGCCAGCAGCTTGGTAGCGGTGAGCTCCTACAATGAGCAGTTCTTC. Encoded protein: CASSLVAVSSYNEQFF.

The chain couples TRBV5-1 to TRBJ1-2; perhaps TRBD1 as D (5 bases). The CDR3 spans 12 residues. Germline CDR1 and CDR2: SGHRS and YFSETQ. V was shortened by 0 bases and J by 7 bases, with 7 bases between the two germline ends. The CDR3 DNA follows: TGCGCCAGCAGCTTGGATGGGGGTGGCTACACCTTC. Translation gives CASSLDGGGYTF.

There are a few counts of this clone. This sample also contains other DNA sequences that code for the same CDR3. The chain couples TRBV7-9 to TRBJ2-3, with 10 bases that match TRBD2. Germline trimming cut 5 bases from V and 6 bases from J; bases unmatched to any gene: 11. Germline CDR1 reads SEHNR; CDR2 reads FQNEAQ (reference sequence). The CDR3 is 16 amino acids. The CDR3 DNA is TGTGCCAGCAGCCAAGCTCGAGCGGGAGGGACGGATACGCAGTATTTT. It is translated as CASSQARAGGTDTQYF.

This clone was found a few times. J is TRBJ1-4 and V is TRBV7-2; D may be TRBD1 (5 bases). The germline gives CDR1 SGHTA, CDR2 FQGNSA. The CDR3 sequence is 15 residues long. The V gene lost 2 bases and the J gene lost 8 bases, with 15 bases spanning the gap. The CDR3 sequence is CASSLRGPEREKLFF. CDR3 nucleotides: TGTGCCAGCAGCTTAAGGGGACCCGAACGGGAAAAACTGTTTTTT. The whole variable domain, remainder taken from reference TRBV7-2 and TRBJ1-4, is GAGVSQSPSNKVTEKGKDVELRCDPISGHTALYWYRQSLGQGLEFLIYFQGNSAPDKSGLPSDRFSAERTGGSVSTLTIQRTQQEDSAVYLCASSLRGPEREKLFFGSGTQLSVL.

This chain connects TRBV5-1 to TRBJ2-1, with a tentative D call TRBD1 (5 bases). Germline loops: CDR1 SGHRS, CDR2 YFSETQ. V lost 4 bases and J lost 0, with 26 bases in between. The CDR3 length is 20 residues. The DNA of the CDR3 is TGCGCCAGCAGCCAGTCCAGGGCCGATATCGGATTTAGCTCCTACAATGAGCAGTTCTTC. Translated, it gives CASSQSRADIGFSSYNEQFF.

The J gene is TRBJ2-1, the V gene TRBV7-2; D is perhaps TRBD2 (7 bases). Per germline, CDR1 SGHTA and CDR2 FQGNSA. The CDR3 runs 16 residues. Between the trimmed V and J ends, which lost 1 base and 7 bases, there was a span of 17 bases. The CDR3 coding sequence is TGTGCCAGCAGCTTAGAGGGGGGGGCGAGTTCAAATGAGCAGTTCTTC. As protein: CASSLEGGASSNEQFF.

The J gene is TRBJ1-3, the V gene TRBV11-3, with 9 bases identical to TRBD1. This CDR3 is 14 amino acids long. Trimming took 7 bases from V and 4 from J; bases not matched to a gene: 5. Germline V gene sequence: CDR1 SGHNT, CDR2 YENEEA. Written as DNA, the CDR3 is TGTGCCAGCACCGGGACAGGGATCGGAAACACCATATATTTT. Encoded protein: CASTGTGIGNTIYF.